The TCR beta chain under discussion was sequenced for a study of blood T cell repertoires in COVID-19 (dated by TCRdb to the early 2020s). The study in broad terms: Samples covering the acute and convalescent phases of COVID-19 were provided by collaborators in the United States, Italy and Spain. Samples were obtained from the ongoing ImmuneRACE study (first 160 participants) and from 1,254 subjects provided by 6 global collaborators. The prospective study material was composed of cDNA or gDNA derived from T cells, B-cell-depleted T cells, or PBMCs. Where available, HLA class I and class II types were taken from metadata supplied by the sample provider and were not determined by assay-based typing. Deeply sampled blood TCRbeta repertoires from subjects exposed to, actively infected with, or recovered from COVID-19 were included in the dataset. A de-identified subject ID, COVID-19 status, age in years and sex were almost always included in the sample metadata. The repertoires were made available in a free public database intended to serve as a resource for research on the immune response to SARS-CoV-2. Results the study describes overall, beyond this receptor: The amount of clinical and demographic metadata varied by source and participant and was provided uncurated.

Note on this clone: It has no known antigen specificity. No qualities accompany the bases; no much larger clone lies one base away.

Enrolling through a virtual design, the prospective study's participants ranged in age from roughly 18 to 90 years and lived across roughly 23 United States geographic areas. Cohort assignment in the prospective study relied on participant-reported clinical history from a screening survey and a study questionnaire. Recovered participants in ImmuneRACE Cohort 3 were defined by two consecutive negative NP/OP PCR tests, clearance by a healthcare professional, or resolution of symptoms. In the prospective study, whole blood, serum and a nasopharyngeal or oropharyngeal swab were collected from each participant by mobile phlebotomists. Prospective study participants could optionally give additional blood draws and questionnaires over an approximately two-month period. Before DNA extraction, blood samples from the prospective study were shipped at room temperature or frozen. The CDR3 sequence holds 15 residues, the cysteine and phenylalanine included. Just CDR3 DNA is preserved here, 45 bases in frame from base 1. V loses 2 bases, J loses 1 base, and the germline ends lie 9 bases apart. From a lookup of the germline V gene, CDR1 and CDR2 are MGHRA and YSYEKL.

The immunoSEQ Assay, a bias-controlled multiplex PCR, was used to amplify TCRbeta CDR3 regions from genomic DNA. The paper's processing steps were these. The number of nucleated cells in each sample was estimated by amplification of reference gene primers within the assay. Sequence reads were collapsed and filtered to measure the absolute abundance of every unique TCRbeta CDR3 rearrangement. For each sample, productive Simpson clonality was calculated as the square root of Simpson's diversity index over productive rearrangements. TCRdb retrieved this table from immuneACCESS and kept in-frame rearrangements only. Not all clones are present; in checked studies, unresolved V genes account for under half, and no reason is known for the remainder. The V and J calls and clone size are taken from that table; D and trimming were inferred from the DNA. For this sample there are fewer than 400,000 clones; roughly 90% appear just once. In total, the top ten clones hold less than 20% of the sample.

The sequenced sample consisted of PBMCs or T cells enriched from blood (not recorded which). Rearrangement joined TRBV4-1 to TRBJ1-5; TRBD1 could be the D gene, as 6 bases match. The source is a woman in her 30s who had recovered from COVID-19. CDR3 sequence: CASSQLGGSNQPQHF. The nucleotide sequence is given as TGCGCCAGCAGCCAATTAGGGGGAAGCAATCAGCCCCAGCATTTT.